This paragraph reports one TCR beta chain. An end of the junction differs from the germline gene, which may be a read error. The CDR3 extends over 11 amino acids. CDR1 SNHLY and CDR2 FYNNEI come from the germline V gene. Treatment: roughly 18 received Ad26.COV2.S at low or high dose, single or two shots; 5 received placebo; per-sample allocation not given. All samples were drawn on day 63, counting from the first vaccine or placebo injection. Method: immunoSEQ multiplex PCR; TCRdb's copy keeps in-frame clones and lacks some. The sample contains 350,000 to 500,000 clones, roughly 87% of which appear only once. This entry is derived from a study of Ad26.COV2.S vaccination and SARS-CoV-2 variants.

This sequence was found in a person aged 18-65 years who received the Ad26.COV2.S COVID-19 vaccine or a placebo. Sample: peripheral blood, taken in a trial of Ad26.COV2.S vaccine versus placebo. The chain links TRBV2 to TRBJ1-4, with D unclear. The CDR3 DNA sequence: TGTGCCAGCAGCATAGGGCCCTACGAGCAATTT. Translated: CASSIGPYEQF. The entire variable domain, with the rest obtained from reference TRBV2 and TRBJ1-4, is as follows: EPEVTQTPSHQVTQMGQEVILRCVPISNHLYFYWYRQILGQKVEFLVSFYNNEISEKSEIFDDQFSVERPDGSNFTLKIRSTKLEDSAMYFCASSIGPYEQFGSGTQLSVL.